These T cell receptor beta chains were read from a single sample in a study of T cell changes during pregnancy in multiple sclerosis. Here immunoSEQ multiplex PCR was the method, and the copy in TCRdb shows in-frame clones only, minus some. There are approximately 130,000 clones in the sample; about 96% occur only once, and about 0.42% lies in the top ten. The starting material was peripheral blood, obtained after pregnancy. Receptors were obtained from a female donor with multiple sclerosis, enrolled in a pregnancy study. Each CDR3 is given without its conserved first and last residue. The D gene is left open where the match is weak.

V	D	CDR3
TRBV18	TRBD1	ASSLEPTGAANEKLF
TRBV5-1	TRBD1	ASSLWTKGTGFFYEQY
TRBV4-3	NA	ASSHGREGWTNEKLF
TRBV30	TRBD1	AWSGTGRSGANVLT
TRBV25-1	NA	ASSDRGLSYNEQF
TRBV9	NA	ASSVNSGELF
TRBV11-3	TRBD1	ASSYETGAYNEQF
TRBV6-1	TRBD2	ASSPPGLAYYEQY
TRBV2	TRBD2	ASGRLANTDTQY
TRBV30	NA	AWSSGNVQPQH
TRBV4-2	TRBD2	ASSQDLGLAGGAYEQY
TRBV5-6	NA	ASSFGSNQPQH
TRBV6-6	NA	ASSETGIEAF
TRBV6-1	TRBD1	ASSADRVNSPLH
TRBV19	NA	ASRSRGLSNQPQH
TRBV2	NA	ASGGQHYEQY
TRBV6-6	NA	ASSPTSYEQY
TRBV7-2	TRBD1	ASRTGNRYGYT